One sample yielded the 5 T cell receptor beta chains listed below, sequenced in a study of cytomegalovirus exposure and HLA in healthy donors. Here immunoSEQ multiplex PCR was the method, and the copy in TCRdb shows in-frame clones only, minus some. The profile shows more than 250,000 clones, roughly 88% of them singletons. Material for sequencing was PBMCs. These receptors originate from a woman aged 25 to 39 in good health and CMV-seronegative.

The V gene is TRBV28, the J gene TRBJ2-7, with TRBD1 as a possible D gene (6 bases). The CDR3 sequence is 11 residues long. Germline values: CDR1 MDHEN, CDR2 SYDVKM. Trimming pared 10 bases from V and 3 bases from J, leaving 10 bases between. CDR3 amino acids: CATEQGYEQYF. Here the CDR3 DNA reads TGTGCCACAGAACAGGGCTACGAGCAGTACTTC.

The rearrangement links TRBV2 to TRBJ2-1, with D perhaps matching TRBD2 (5 bases). Germline-derived CDR1 and CDR2 are SNHLY and FYNNEI. The CDR3 sequence is 16 residues long. V was clipped by 5 bases and J by 0 bases, with 14 bases between them. Here the CDR3 reads CASSYSALSSYNEQFF. CDR3 nucleotide sequence: TGTGCCAGCAGTTATAGCGCCTTGAGCTCCTACAATGAGCAGTTCTTC.

The chain recombines TRBV11-3 with TRBJ2-7; weak D call: TRBD2 (5 bases). Germline assignment: CDR1 SGHNT and CDR2 YENEEA. The CDR3 covers 15 residues. The V end lost 3 bases, the J end lost 0 bases, and 12 bases lay between the germline ends. CDR3 in DNA: TGTGCCAGCAGCTTGGGTAGCGCGAGCTCCTACGAGCAGTACTTC. It specifies CASSLGSASSYEQYF.

The CDR3 loop reads CASSGVHGPGGYTF. The CDR3 nucleotides are TGTGCCAGCAGTGGGGTACACGGGCCGGGAGGCTACACCTTC. The chain links TRBV5-5 to TRBJ1-2; no firm D call. Trimming cost V 5 bases and J 8 bases, with 19 bases left between them. Germline CDR1 is SGHKS and CDR2 is YYEKEE (reference sequence). There are 14 residues in the CDR3.

The V gene is TRBV7-9, the J gene TRBJ2-7, with D possibly being TRBD2 (6 bases). The germline CDR1 and CDR2 sequences are SEHNR and FQNEAQ (reference sequence). Trimming removed 5 bases from V and 3 bases from J, with 11 bases in between. This CDR3 region has 13 residues. The CDR3 protein is CASSPWGVYEQYF. Here the CDR3 DNA reads TGTGCCAGCAGCCCATGGGGGGTCTACGAGCAGTACTTC.